These T cell receptor beta chains were read from a single sample in a study of regulatory dendritic cells for organ transplantation. Assay used: immunoSEQ multiplex PCR; TCRdb lists only in-frame clones, some missing. The data show roughly 5,700 clones, 63% seen once. Input material: memory CD8+ T cells from blood. The source of these receptors is a human donor in good health. Both conserved end residues are part of each CDR3. Clone size is shown for a subset of rows, as once, few, many or a class of expanded clone.

clone_size: few; j_call: TRBJ2-2; v_call: TRBV18; cdr3_aa: CASSPPGQGPGELFF
clone_size: -; j_call: TRBJ2-7; v_call: TRBV5-1; cdr3_aa: CASSPGAGGPYEQYF
clone_size: -; j_call: TRBJ2-2; v_call: TRBV4-1; cdr3_aa: CASSHERGNTGELFF
clone_size: -; j_call: TRBJ1-1; v_call: TRBV11-2; cdr3_aa: CASSLKPGQGAEAFF
clone_size: -; j_call: TRBJ2-5; v_call: TRBV5-5; cdr3_aa: CASFSSPGQDQETQYF
clone_size: -; j_call: TRBJ2-5; v_call: TRBV6-4; cdr3_aa: CASSDSSGGGPETQYF
clone_size: -; j_call: TRBJ1-5; v_call: TRBV13; cdr3_aa: CASSLGGRGNQPQHF
clone_size: few; j_call: TRBJ1-6; v_call: TRBV4-1; cdr3_aa: CASSQGVSRGNSPLHF
clone_size: -; j_call: TRBJ2-1; v_call: TRBV7-9; cdr3_aa: CASSPGTVLGEQFF
clone_size: -; j_call: TRBJ2-7; v_call: TRBV10-2; cdr3_aa: CASSATWGDEQYF
clone_size: -; j_call: TRBJ1-2; v_call: TRBV29-1; cdr3_aa: CSVPDRAPYGYTF
clone_size: -; j_call: TRBJ2-3; v_call: TRBV7-8; cdr3_aa: CASSLAGQGVADTQYF
clone_size: -; j_call: TRBJ2-7; v_call: TRBV7-2; cdr3_aa: CASSLVQVSSYEQYF
clone_size: -; j_call: TRBJ2-2; v_call: TRBV29-1; cdr3_aa: CSVDPGLAGLTGELFF
clone_size: few; j_call: TRBJ1-2; v_call: TRBV2; cdr3_aa: CASSPGFRDRGNYGYTF
clone_size: large; j_call: TRBJ1-2; v_call: TRBV7-8; cdr3_aa: CASSPLGTSYGYTF
clone_size: -; j_call: TRBJ2-1; v_call: TRBV11-2; cdr3_aa: CASSHSSTSSYNEQFF
clone_size: few; j_call: TRBJ2-7; v_call: TRBV27; cdr3_aa: CASSPLGHYYEQYF
clone_size: -; j_call: TRBJ2-7; v_call: TRBV6-5; cdr3_aa: CAIKHYEQYF
clone_size: few; j_call: TRBJ1-1; v_call: TRBV29-1; cdr3_aa: CSGRGGPQILNTEAFF
clone_size: -; j_call: TRBJ2-7; v_call: TRBV4-3; cdr3_aa: CASSQGQGREQYF
clone_size: few; j_call: TRBJ1-5; v_call: TRBV27; cdr3_aa: CASRVEKYSNQPQHF